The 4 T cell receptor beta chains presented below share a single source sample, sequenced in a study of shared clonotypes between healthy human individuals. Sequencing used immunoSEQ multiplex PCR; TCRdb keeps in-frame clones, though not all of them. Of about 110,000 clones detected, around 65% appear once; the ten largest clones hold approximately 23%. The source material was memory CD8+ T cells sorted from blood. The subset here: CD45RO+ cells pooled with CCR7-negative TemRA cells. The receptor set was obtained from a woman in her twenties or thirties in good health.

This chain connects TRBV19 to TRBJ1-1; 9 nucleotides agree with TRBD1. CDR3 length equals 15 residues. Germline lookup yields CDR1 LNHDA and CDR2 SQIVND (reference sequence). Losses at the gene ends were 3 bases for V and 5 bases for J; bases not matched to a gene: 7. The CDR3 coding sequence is TGTGCCAGTAGTATCTTGGGACAGGGATATACTGAAGCTTTCTTT. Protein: CASSILGQGYTEAFF.

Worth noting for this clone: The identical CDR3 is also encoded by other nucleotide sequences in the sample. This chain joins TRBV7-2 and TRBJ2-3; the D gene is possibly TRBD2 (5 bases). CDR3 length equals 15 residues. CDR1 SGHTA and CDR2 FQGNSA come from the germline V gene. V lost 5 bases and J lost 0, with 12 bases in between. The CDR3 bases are TGTGCCAGCAGCCCCGACTACCTAAGCACAGATACGCAGTATTTT. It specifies CASSPDYLSTDTQYF.

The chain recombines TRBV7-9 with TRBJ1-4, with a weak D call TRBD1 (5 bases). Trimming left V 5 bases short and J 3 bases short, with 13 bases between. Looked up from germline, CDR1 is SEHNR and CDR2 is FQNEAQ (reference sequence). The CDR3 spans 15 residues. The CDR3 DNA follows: TGTGCCAGCAGCCCGCCCGGAGGGGCTAATGAAAAACTGTTTTTT. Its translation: CASSPPGGANEKLFF.

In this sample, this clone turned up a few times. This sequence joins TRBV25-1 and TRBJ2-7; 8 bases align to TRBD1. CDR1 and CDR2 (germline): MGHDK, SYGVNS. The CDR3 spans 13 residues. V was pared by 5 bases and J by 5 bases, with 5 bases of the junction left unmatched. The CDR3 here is CASSPGGPNEQYF. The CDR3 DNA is TGTGCCAGCAGTCCAGGGGGCCCCAACGAGCAGTACTTC.